Included here is one T cell receptor beta chain sequence, with context. This specimen comes from a study of blood T cell repertoires in COVID-19. Study summary: Acute-phase and convalescent COVID-19 samples originated in the United States, Italy and Spain.

CDR1 and CDR2 from the germline V gene are MDHEN and SYDVKM. V gave up 5 bases and J gave up 3 bases; unmatched junction bases: 7. The CDR3 consists of 15 residues. The assay was immunoSEQ multiplex PCR, and TCRdb's table has in-frame clones only and misses some. The table shows more than 110,000 clones, with about 88% occurring only once. Sequenced: peripheral blood. The origin of this receptor is a human donor in a cohort sampled during active COVID-19. V gene TRBV28 combines with J gene TRBJ1-2; 9 bases are a match to TRBD1. CDR3 DNA: TGTGCCAGCAGTCCCGGGACAGGGTTTGACTATGGCTACACCTTC. Residues: CASSPGTGFDYGYTF.